A selection of T cell receptor beta chains follows, all from one sample in a study of blood T cell repertoires in COVID-19. TCRdb's copy holds only in-frame clones and misses some; the assay was immunoSEQ multiplex PCR. The sample contains 240,000 or so clones, about 88% of which appear only once. The source material was peripheral blood. The receptors here all came from a woman in her sixties or seventies with active or convalescent COVID-19. Both conserved end residues are part of each CDR3. The D gene is left open where the match is weak. Where a row states a size, it is once, few, many or the class of an expanded clone; other rows omit it.

size	D	V	J	DNA	CDR3
.	.	TRBV4-3	TRBJ1-2	TGCGCCAGCAGCCAAGATCGTTCTAGAGGGAAGGGCTATGGCTACACCTTC	CASSQDRSRGKGYGYTF
.	TRBD2	TRBV6-1	TRBJ2-2	TGTGCCAGCAGTGAATTACGGGGGGGCACCGGGGAGCTGTTTTTT	CASSELRGGTGELFF
.	.	TRBV19	TRBJ2-6	TGTGCCAGTAGTAACAGGGGGGGAAGAGGGGCCAACGTCCTGACTTTC	CASSNRGGRGANVLTF
.	.	TRBV7-8	TRBJ1-6	TGTGCCAGCAGCATACCTAATTCGGCCCTCCACTTT	CASSIPNSALHF
.	.	TRBV18	TRBJ1-4	TGTGCCAGCCGGCAGGGTCTAGCAACTAATGAAAAACTGTTTTTT	CASRQGLATNEKLFF
.	TRBD1	TRBV7-8	TRBJ1-2	TGTGCCAGCAGCTTAGGATTGGGGACAGACTATGGCTACACCTTC	CASSLGLGTDYGYTF
.	.	TRBV24-1	TRBJ1-6	TGTGCCACCCATTCCACTAAAAACGAACAGGAGACTGGTTCACCCCTCCACTTT	CATHSTKNEQETGSPLHF
.	.	TRBV7-6	TRBJ2-3	TGTGCCAGCAGCCTTCAGCTAGAAAGCACAGATACGCAGTATTTT	CASSLQLESTDTQYF
.	.	TRBV10-2	TRBJ1-5	TGCGCCAGCAGTCCTTTTAGCAGCAATCAGCCCCAGCATTTT	CASSPFSSNQPQHF
.	.	TRBV5-1	TRBJ2-7	TGCGCCAGCAGCTTGGGGCGACAGAGCTCCTACGAGCAGTACTTC	CASSLGRQSSYEQYF
.	.	TRBV6-4	TRBJ1-5	TGTGCCAGCAGTGAAGAGATTTTCCAGCCCCAGCATTTT	CASSEEIFQPQHF
.	.	TRBV13	TRBJ2-3	TGTGCCAGCAGCCCCCATCGGACAGGCACAGATACGCAGTATTTT	CASSPHRTGTDTQYF
few	.	TRBV7-9	TRBJ1-3	TGTGCCAGCAGCAGGGGCCAATCGGCCATATATTTT	CASSRGQSAIYF
.	.	TRBV4-3	TRBJ2-7	TGCGCCAGCAGCCAAGGGCACTCCTACGAGCAGTACTTC	CASSQGHSYEQYF
.	.	TRBV12-5	TRBJ1-1	TGTGCTAGTGGTAGACCAGGGAACACTGAAGCTTTCTTT	CASGRPGNTEAFF
.	.	TRBV3-1/TRBV3-2	TRBJ1-5	TGTGCCAGCAGCCAAGGGCCTCCCAGCAATCAGCCCCAGCATTTT	CASSQGPPSNQPQHF
.	.	TRBV6-1	TRBJ1-6	TGTGCCAGCAGTGAAGGAGAGGGCTCCTATAATTCACCCCTCCACTTT	CASSEGEGSYNSPLHF
.	TRBD1	TRBV6-6	TRBJ2-7	TGTGCCAGCAGCCGGGACAGAGCCTACGAGCAGTACTTC	CASSRDRAYEQYF
.	TRBD1	TRBV12-3/TRBV12-4	TRBJ2-7	TGTGCCAGCAGTCCCGGGACAGAAGTCGAGCAGTACTTC	CASSPGTEVEQYF
.	TRBD1	TRBV5-1	TRBJ2-7	TGCGCCAGCAGCTTGGCCGGGACAGGGCCTCGTTACGAGCAGTACTTC	CASSLAGTGPRYEQYF
few	TRBD2	TRBV10-1	TRBJ2-2	TGCGCCAGCAGTCAGGGAGGGTTTGACACCGGGGAGCTGTTTTTT	CASSQGGFDTGELFF
.	.	TRBV5-1	TRBJ1-1	TGCGCCAGCAGCTTGGAGTCGGGGTACGCGGGCACTGAAGCTTTCTTT	CASSLESGYAGTEAFF
few	TRBD1	TRBV2	TRBJ1-2	TGTGCCAGTCTTGGACAGGGATTGTCCTATGGCTACACCTTC	CASLGQGLSYGYTF
.	.	TRBV27	TRBJ1-4	TGTGCCAGCAGTTTATGGCAGAATGAAAAACTGTTTTTT	CASSLWQNEKLFF
once	.	TRBV10-3	TRBJ1-3	TGTGCCATCAGTGACGGGGTGGGCAACACCATATATTTT	CAISDGVGNTIYF
.	TRBD1	TRBV6-6	TRBJ1-5	TGTGCCAGCAGTAACACGGGACAGGGGGCGAATCAGCCCCAGCATTTT	CASSNTGQGANQPQHF
.	TRBD1	TRBV5-4	TRBJ1-1	TGTGCCAGCAGCTTGGAGATACAGGGGGCAAAAGCTTTCTTT	CASSLEIQGAKAFF
.	.	TRBV27	TRBJ1-4	TGTGCCAGCACCCCGACAGGTTCTAATGAAAAACTGTTTTTT	CASTPTGSNEKLFF
once	.	TRBV5-6	TRBJ2-7	TGTGCCAGCAGCTTACCCACCGGGGGATACGAGCAGTACTTC	CASSLPTGGYEQYF
.	TRBD1	TRBV24-1	TRBJ2-6	TGTGCCACCAGTGATTTGGGGACAGGCCCCTCTGGGGCCAACGTCCTGACTTTC	CATSDLGTGPSGANVLTF
.	TRBD1	TRBV7-2	TRBJ1-4	TGTGCCAGCAGCTTATCAGGGGGCTATGAAAAACTGTTTTTT	CASSLSGGYEKLFF
.	.	TRBV10-2	TRBJ2-3	TGCGCCAGCAGTCTGGAGAAAGATACGCAGTATTTT	CASSLEKDTQYF
few	.	TRBV6-1	TRBJ1-2	TGTGCCAGCAGTGAAGGGAGGGGTGACGGCTACACCTTC	CASSEGRGDGYTF
once	.	TRBV2	TRBJ2-6	TGTGCCAGCAGTGAGACCACGGGATGGGCCAACGTCCTGACTTTC	CASSETTGWANVLTF
.	.	TRBV5-1	TRBJ2-1	TGCGCCAGCAGCTTGGCTGCCGGGAACAATGAGCAGTTCTTC	CASSLAAGNNEQFF
once	.	TRBV6-5	TRBJ1-2	TGTGCCAGCCTAGGGGGGGACTATGGCTACACCTTC	CASLGGDYGYTF
.	TRBD1	TRBV29-1	TRBJ1-5	TGCAGCGCTGAATACAGGGGGGGCAATCAGCCCCAGCATTTT	CSAEYRGGNQPQHF
few	TRBD1	TRBV7-9	TRBJ1-4	TGTGCCAGCACCGGACAGGGGTCGGGTGAAAAACTGTTTTTT	CASTGQGSGEKLFF
.	TRBD1	TRBV13	TRBJ2-7	TGTGCCACCTCCGGGACAGGGCGATTAGAGCAGTACTTC	CATSGTGRLEQYF
.	.	TRBV19	TRBJ1-2	TGTGCCACCGGGGAGGGTCGTGGCGGCTACACCTTC	CATGEGRGGYTF
.	.	TRBV6-1	TRBJ2-7	TGTGCCAGCAGTGAAGGGAGGAGGACCTTCAAACCCTACGAGCAGTACTTC	CASSEGRRTFKPYEQYF
.	TRBD1	TRBV11-3	TRBJ2-3	TGTGCCAGCAGCTCCCGACAGGGGCCCACAGATACGCAGTATTTT	CASSSRQGPTDTQYF
.	TRBD1	TRBV7-8	TRBJ2-7	TGTGCCAGCATCTTGGGACAGGGGGGCGAGCAGTACTTC	CASILGQGGEQYF
.	TRBD1	TRBV6-5	TRBJ1-2	TGTGCCAGCAGTTACGGCAGGGGGCTTGGCTACACCTTC	CASSYGRGLGYTF
once	TRBD1	TRBV27	TRBJ1-5	TGTGCCAGCAGTTTAAAACCGGGGGACAGGGCACGAAATCAGCCCCAGCATTTT	CASSLKPGDRARNQPQHF
.	.	TRBV7-2	TRBJ1-1	TGTGCCAGCACCCCTGGAGGTTCGGCGGCTGAAGCTTTCTTT	CASTPGGSAAEAFF
.	TRBD2	TRBV7-9	TRBJ2-1	TGTGCCAGCAGGCCTCTAGCGGGGGGGAACTCCTACAATGAGCAGTTCTTC	CASRPLAGGNSYNEQFF
.	.	TRBV6-2/TRBV6-3	TRBJ1-2	TGTGCCAGCAGTTACAGACACGACTATGGCTACACCTTC	CASSYRHDYGYTF
.	TRBD2	TRBV6-2/TRBV6-3	TRBJ2-3	TGTGCCAGCAGTTACGATCTAGCGGGGGCGGTTAGCACAGATACGCAGTATTTT	CASSYDLAGAVSTDTQYF
.	.	TRBV29-1	TRBJ1-2	TGCAGCGTTGCCCCACGGGGGGCGTATGGCTACACCTTC	CSVAPRGAYGYTF
.	TRBD2	TRBV12-3/TRBV12-4	TRBJ2-1	TGTGCCAGTTGGGGGGGGGTCAATGAGCAGTTCTTC	CASWGGVNEQFF